This is a list of T cell receptor beta chains from one sample in a study of OX40 agonist ivuxolimab in advanced cancers. TCRdb's table, derived via immunoSEQ multiplex PCR, lists solely in-frame clones and lacks some. In the table there are some 66,000 clones, around 90% of which are singletons. The specimen was CD4+ or CD8+ T cells sorted from blood, collected in a trial of the OX40 agonist ivuxolimab. The receptors shown here come from an adult with an advanced solid tumor such as melanoma, head and neck, liver or kidney cancer. CDR3s include the opening cysteine and the closing phenylalanine or tryptophan. The D gene is left open where the match is weak. Clone size is shown for a subset of rows, as once, few, many or a class of expanded clone.

>NA|TRBV7-9|TRBJ1-5|NA
TGTGCCAGCAGCTTAATAGGTCCGAATCAGCCCCAGCATTTT
CASSLIGPNQPQHF
>TRBD1|TRBV19|TRBJ1-3|once
TGTGCCAGTAGTATAGCGCCGGACAGGCGGTATTCTGGAAACACCATATATTTT
CASSIAPDRRYSGNTIYF
>NA|TRBV6-1|TRBJ2-7|medium-sized
TGTGCCAGCAGTTGGAGGGGGGGCTTGAACGAGCAGTACTTC
CASSWRGGLNEQYF
>TRBD2|TRBV7-3|TRBJ2-3|NA
TGTGCCAGCAGCTTAGCGGGGGGGCGCGTGAATACGCAGTATTTT
CASSLAGGRVNTQYF
>TRBD1|TRBV29-1|TRBJ2-2|NA
TGCAGCGTCGTACAGGGGGGCACCGGGGAGCTGTTTTTT
CSVVQGGTGELFF
>NA|TRBV6-1|TRBJ2-7|NA
TGTGCCAGCACTGGAGGCGGGCAGGGCTACGAGCAGTACTTC
CASTGGGQGYEQYF
>NA|TRBV28|TRBJ1-5|NA
TGTGCCAGCACCATGGCAGGGAGCAATCAGCCCCAGCATTTT
CASTMAGSNQPQHF
>NA|TRBV11-2|TRBJ1-2|NA
TGTGCCAGCAGCTTAGTCAGGGGAGGCTATGGCTACACCTTC
CASSLVRGGYGYTF
>NA|TRBV11-3|TRBJ2-2|NA
TGTGCCAGCCGGCAAATGCGGGGAGGCGCGAACACCGGGGAGCTGTTTTTT
CASRQMRGGANTGELFF
>NA|TRBV10-3|TRBJ1-1|NA
TGTGCCATCACTCAGGGTCGGACTGAAGCTTTCTTT
CAITQGRTEAFF
>NA|TRBV5-1|TRBJ2-3|NA
TGCGCCAGCAGCTTGGAGGCTATATGGGCGGGCCAACGCACAGATACGCAGTATTTT
CASSLEAIWAGQRTDTQYF
>NA|TRBV27|TRBJ2-1|NA
TGTGCCAGCACCTCCGGGACTCCAGGGGGTGAGCAGTTCTTC
CASTSGTPGGEQFF
>TRBD1|TRBV13|TRBJ1-5|NA
TGTGCCAGCAGCTTAGGGACAGGGGGTTCGGGTCAGCCCCAGCATTTT
CASSLGTGGSGQPQHF
>NA|TRBV11-2|TRBJ1-2|NA
TGTGCCAGCACCGGCCTGAACTATGGCTACACCTTC
CASTGLNYGYTF
>NA|TRBV23-1|TRBJ1-5|NA
TGCGCCAGCAGTCAAGAATGGCCAAGGCAGCACAATCAGCCCCAGCATTTT
CASSQEWPRQHNQPQHF
>TRBD1|TRBV6-5|TRBJ2-7|NA
TGTGCCAGCAGTTACCGCTCGGACAGGGTAGTCGGCGAGCAGTACTTC
CASSYRSDRVVGEQYF